The clone carrying this T cell receptor beta chain was counted a single time. Its cognate antigen is unknown. CD45RO-negative, CCR7-selected cells formed the naive CD8 fraction, which excluded terminally differentiated effector memory CD45RA+ cells. The sample comes from a study of shared clonotypes between healthy human individuals. Across the whole study: Three CD4 naive, three CD4 memory, two CD8 naive and one CD8 memory plate were used per donor.

Profiling relied on immunoSEQ multiplex PCR, and the TCRdb table lists in-frame clones only, not all of them. The sample lists just over 2,000,000 clones, over 85% occurring once. Broader study findings: Generally, estimated richness proved larger in naive subsets than it did in memory subsets. The study drew on few donors, limiting represented genetic and exposure-history diversity.

This TCR derives from a man between 18 and 35 years old in good health. Specimen: naive CD8+ T cells sorted from blood.

DNA of the CDR3: TGTGCCACCAGCAGAGCGCCTTCTACTCGGCCCGAGACCCAGTACTTC. Amino acids: CATSRAPSTRPETQYF. V and J are TRBV15 and TRBJ2-5; D not certain. The CDR3 runs to 16 residues. V shed 1 base and J shed 5 bases, with 17 bases lying between them. Per the germline V gene, CDR1 is LNHNV and CDR2 is YYDKDF (reference sequence).